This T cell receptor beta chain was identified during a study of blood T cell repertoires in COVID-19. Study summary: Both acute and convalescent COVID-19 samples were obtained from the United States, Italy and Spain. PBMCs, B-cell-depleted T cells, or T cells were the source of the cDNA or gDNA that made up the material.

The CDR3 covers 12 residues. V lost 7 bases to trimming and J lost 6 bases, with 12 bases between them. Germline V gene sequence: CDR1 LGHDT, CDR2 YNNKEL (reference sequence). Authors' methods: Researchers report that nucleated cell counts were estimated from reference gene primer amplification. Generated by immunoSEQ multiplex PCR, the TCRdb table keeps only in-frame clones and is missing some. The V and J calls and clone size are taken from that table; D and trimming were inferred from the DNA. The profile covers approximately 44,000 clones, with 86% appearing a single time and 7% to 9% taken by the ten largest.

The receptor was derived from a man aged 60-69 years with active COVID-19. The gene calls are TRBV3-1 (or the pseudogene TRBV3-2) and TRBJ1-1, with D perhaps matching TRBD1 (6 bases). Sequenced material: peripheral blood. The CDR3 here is CASTGDSPEAFF. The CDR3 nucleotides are TGTGCCAGCACAGGGGATTCTCCTGAAGCTTTCTTT.